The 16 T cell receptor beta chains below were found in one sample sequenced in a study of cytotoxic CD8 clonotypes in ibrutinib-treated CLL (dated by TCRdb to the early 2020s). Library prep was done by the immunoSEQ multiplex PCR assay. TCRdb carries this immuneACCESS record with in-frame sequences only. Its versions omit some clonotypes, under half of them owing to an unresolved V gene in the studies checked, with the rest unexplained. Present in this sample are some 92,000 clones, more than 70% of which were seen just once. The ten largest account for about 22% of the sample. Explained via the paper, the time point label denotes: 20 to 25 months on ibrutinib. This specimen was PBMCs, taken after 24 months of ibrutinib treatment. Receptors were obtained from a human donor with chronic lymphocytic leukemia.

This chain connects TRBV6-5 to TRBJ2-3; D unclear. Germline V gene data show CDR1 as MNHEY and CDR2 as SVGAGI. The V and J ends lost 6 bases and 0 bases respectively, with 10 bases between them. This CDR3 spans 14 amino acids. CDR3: CASSPFQSTDTQYF. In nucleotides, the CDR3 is TGTGCCAGCAGCCCGTTCCAAAGCACAGATACGCAGTATTTT.

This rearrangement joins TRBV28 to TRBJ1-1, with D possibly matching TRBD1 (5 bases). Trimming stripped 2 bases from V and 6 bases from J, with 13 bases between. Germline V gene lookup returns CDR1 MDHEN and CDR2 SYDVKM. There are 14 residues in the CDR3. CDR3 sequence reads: CASSLSVGPAEAFF. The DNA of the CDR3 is TGTGCCAGCAGTTTAAGTGTGGGGCCGGCTGAAGCTTTCTTT.

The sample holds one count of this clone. CDR3 in amino acids: CASSPWGSGNTIYF. The CDR3 coding sequence is TGTGCCAGCAGTCCTTGGGGCTCTGGAAACACCATATATTTT. The chain links TRBV28 to TRBJ1-3; no clear D. The germline V gene has CDR1 MDHEN and CDR2 SYDVKM. The CDR3 totals 14 residues. V lost 5 bases to trimming and J lost 0 bases, with 8 bases between them.

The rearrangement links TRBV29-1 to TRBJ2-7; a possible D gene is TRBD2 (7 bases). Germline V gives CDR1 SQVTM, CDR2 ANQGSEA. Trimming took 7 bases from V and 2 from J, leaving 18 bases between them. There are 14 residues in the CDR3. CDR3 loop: CSAIQGGLAYEQYF. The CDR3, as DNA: TGCAGCGCTATACAGGGCGGACTAGCCTACGAGCAGTACTTC.

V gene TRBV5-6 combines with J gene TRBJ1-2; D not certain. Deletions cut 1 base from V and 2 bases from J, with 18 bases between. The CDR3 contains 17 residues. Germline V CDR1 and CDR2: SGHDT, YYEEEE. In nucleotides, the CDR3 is TGTGCCAGCAGCTTGTCTACGGTTTCGTTTCTAAACTATGGCTACACCTTC. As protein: CASSLSTVSFLNYGYTF.

DNA for the CDR3: TGCGCCAGCAGCTTGGGGTCGGTAGACAATGAGCAGTTCTTC. It encodes CASSLGSVDNEQFF. V gene TRBV5-1 combines with J gene TRBJ2-1, with no clear D. The CDR3 length is 14 residues. Germline CDR1 and CDR2: SGHRS and YFSETQ. Trimming left V 0 bases short and J 5 bases short, with 9 bases between.

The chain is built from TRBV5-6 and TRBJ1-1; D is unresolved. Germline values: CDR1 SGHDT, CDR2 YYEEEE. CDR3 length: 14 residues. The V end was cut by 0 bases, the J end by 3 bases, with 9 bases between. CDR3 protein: CASSLDRVYTEAFF. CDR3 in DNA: TGTGCCAGCAGCTTGGATCGGGTGTACACTGAAGCTTTCTTT.

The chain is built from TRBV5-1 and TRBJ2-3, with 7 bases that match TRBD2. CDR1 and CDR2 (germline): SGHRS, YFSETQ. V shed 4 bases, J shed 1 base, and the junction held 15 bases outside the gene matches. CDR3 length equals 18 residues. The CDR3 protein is CASSPLWREWPGTDTQYF. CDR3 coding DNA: TGCGCCAGCAGCCCCCTCTGGCGGGAGTGGCCTGGCACAGATACGCAGTATTTT.

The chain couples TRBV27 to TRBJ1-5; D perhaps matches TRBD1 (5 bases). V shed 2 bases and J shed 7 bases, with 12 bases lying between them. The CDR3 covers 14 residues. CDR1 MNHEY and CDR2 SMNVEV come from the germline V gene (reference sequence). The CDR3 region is CASSLLQGSQPQHF. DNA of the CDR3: TGTGCCAGCAGTTTACTTCAGGGCAGCCAGCCCCAGCATTTT.

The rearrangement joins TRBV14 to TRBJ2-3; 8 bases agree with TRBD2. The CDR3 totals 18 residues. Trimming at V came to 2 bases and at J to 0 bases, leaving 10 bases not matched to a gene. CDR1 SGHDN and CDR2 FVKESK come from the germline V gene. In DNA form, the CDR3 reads TGTGCCAGCAGCCAACGGGTAGCGGGACGACTCAGCACAGATACGCAGTATTTT. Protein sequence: CASSQRVAGRLSTDTQYF.

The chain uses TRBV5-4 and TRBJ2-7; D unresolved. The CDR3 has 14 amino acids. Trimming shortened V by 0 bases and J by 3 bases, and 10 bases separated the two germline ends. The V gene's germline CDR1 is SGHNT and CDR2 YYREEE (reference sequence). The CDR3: CASSLASARYEQYF. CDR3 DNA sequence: TGTGCCAGCAGCTTGGCCTCTGCGCGCTACGAGCAGTACTTC.

For the CDR3, the DNA is TGCAGCGTTGTGGGAGAGCAGTACTTC. It encodes CSVVGEQYF. The chain is built from TRBV29-1 and TRBJ2-7; D ambiguous. V lost 4 bases and J 7 bases, leaving 5 bases between the germline ends. Germline assignment: CDR1 SQVTM and CDR2 ANQGSEA. The CDR3 sequence is 9 residues long.

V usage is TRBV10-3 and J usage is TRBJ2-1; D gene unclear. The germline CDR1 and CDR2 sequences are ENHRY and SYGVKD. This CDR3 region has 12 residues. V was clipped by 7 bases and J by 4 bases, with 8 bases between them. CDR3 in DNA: TGTGCCATCAAAGGATGGTACAATGAGCAGTTCTTC. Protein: CAIKGWYNEQFF.

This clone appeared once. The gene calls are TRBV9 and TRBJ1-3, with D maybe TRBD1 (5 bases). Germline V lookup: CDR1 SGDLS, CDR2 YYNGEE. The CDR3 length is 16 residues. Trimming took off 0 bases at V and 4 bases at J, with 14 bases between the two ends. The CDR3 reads CASSVEVRVPGNTIYF. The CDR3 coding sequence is TGTGCCAGCAGCGTAGAGGTCAGGGTACCGGGAAACACCATATATTTT.

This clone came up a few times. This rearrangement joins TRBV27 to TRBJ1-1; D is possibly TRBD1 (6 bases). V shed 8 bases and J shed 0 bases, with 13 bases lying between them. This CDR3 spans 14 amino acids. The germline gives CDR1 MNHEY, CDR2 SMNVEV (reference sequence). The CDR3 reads CASGDSGVNTEAFF. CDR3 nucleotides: TGTGCCAGCGGAGATTCAGGGGTGAACACTGAAGCTTTCTTT.

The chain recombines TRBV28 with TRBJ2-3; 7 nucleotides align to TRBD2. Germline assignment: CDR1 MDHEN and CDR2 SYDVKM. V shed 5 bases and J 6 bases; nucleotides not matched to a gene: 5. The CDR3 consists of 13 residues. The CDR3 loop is CASSREGWDTQYF. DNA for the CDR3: TGTGCCAGCAGTAGGGAGGGGTGGGATACGCAGTATTTT.